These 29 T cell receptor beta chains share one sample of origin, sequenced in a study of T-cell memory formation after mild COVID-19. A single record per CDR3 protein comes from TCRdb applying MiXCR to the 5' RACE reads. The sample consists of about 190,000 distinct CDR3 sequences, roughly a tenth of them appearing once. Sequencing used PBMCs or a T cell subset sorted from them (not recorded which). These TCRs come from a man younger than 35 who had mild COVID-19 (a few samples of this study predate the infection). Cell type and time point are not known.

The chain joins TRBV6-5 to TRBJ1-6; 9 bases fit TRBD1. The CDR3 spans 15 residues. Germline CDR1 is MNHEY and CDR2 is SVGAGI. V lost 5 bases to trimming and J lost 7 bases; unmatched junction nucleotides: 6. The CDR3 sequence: CASSRAGTGNSPLHF. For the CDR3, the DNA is TGTGCCAGCAGTCGGGCAGGGACAGGGAATTCACCCCTCCACTTT.

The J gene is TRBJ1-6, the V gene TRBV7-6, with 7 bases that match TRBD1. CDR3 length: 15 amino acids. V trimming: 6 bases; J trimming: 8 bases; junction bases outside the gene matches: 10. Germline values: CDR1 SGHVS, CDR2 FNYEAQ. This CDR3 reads CASSLRQGGYSPLHF. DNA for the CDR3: TGTGCCAGCAGTCTAAGACAGGGCGGTTATTCACCCCTCCACTTT.

The CDR3, as DNA: TGCAGTGCTAGAGCTCGGGGAACAAACTATGGCTACACCTTC. Translated, it gives CSARARGTNYGYTF. The chain couples TRBV20-1 to TRBJ1-2; D gene unclear. This CDR3 has 14 amino acids. The V gene lost 1 base and the J gene lost 2 bases, with 11 bases spanning the gap. Germline CDR1 DFQATT, CDR2 SNEGSKA (reference sequence).

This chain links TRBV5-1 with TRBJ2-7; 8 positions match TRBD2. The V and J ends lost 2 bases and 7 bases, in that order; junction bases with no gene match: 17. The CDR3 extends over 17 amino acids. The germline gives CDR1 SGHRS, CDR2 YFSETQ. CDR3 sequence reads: CASSLGVAGTSTGEQYV. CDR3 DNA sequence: TGCGCCAGCAGCTTAGGGGTAGCGGGGACCTCCACTGGGGAGCAGTACGTC.

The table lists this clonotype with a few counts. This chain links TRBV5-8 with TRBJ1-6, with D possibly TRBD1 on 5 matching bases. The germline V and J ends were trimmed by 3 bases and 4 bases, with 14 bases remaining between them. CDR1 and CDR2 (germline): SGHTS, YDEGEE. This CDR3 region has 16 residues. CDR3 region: CASSSGRDGYNSPLHF. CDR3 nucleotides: TGTGCCAGCAGCTCGGGACGAGACGGGTATAATTCACCCCTCCACTTT.

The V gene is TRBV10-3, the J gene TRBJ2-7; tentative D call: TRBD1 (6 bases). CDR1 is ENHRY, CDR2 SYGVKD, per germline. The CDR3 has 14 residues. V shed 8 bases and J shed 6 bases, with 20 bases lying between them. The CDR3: CAIGYREAQREQYF. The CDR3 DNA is TGTGCCATCGGGTACAGGGAAGCGCAACGCGAGCAGTACTTC.

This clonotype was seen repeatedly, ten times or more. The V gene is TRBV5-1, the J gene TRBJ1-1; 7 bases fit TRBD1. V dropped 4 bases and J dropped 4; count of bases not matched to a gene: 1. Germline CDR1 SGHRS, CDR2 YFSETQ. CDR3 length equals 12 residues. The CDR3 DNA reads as TGCGCCAGCAGCCCAGGGGGCACTGAAGCTTTCTTT. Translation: CASSPGGTEAFF.

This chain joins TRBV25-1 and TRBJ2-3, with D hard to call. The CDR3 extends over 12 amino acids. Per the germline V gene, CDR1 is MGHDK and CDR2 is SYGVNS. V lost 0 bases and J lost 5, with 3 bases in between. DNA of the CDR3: TGTGCCAGCAGTGAATATAGAGATACGCAGTATTTT. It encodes CASSEYRDTQYF.

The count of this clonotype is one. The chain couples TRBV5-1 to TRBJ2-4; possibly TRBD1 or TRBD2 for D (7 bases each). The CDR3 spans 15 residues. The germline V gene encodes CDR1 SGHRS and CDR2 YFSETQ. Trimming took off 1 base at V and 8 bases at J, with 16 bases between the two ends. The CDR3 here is CASSLSQGGMDIQYF. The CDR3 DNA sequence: TGCGCCAGCAGCTTGAGTCAGGGGGGGATGGACATTCAGTACTTC.

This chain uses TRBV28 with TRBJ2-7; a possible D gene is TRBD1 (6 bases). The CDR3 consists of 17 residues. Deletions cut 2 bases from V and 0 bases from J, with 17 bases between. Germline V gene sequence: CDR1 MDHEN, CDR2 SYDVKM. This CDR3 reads CASSLRTVSRGSYEQYV. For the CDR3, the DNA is TGTGCCAGCAGTTTACGGACAGTTTCTAGGGGCTCCTACGAGCAGTACGTC.

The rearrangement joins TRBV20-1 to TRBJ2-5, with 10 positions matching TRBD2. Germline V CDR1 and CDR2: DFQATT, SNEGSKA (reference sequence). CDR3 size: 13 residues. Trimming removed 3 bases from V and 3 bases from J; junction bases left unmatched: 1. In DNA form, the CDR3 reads TGCAGTGCTAGCAGCGGGGGGGAAGAGACCCAGTACTTC. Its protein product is CSASSGGEETQYF.

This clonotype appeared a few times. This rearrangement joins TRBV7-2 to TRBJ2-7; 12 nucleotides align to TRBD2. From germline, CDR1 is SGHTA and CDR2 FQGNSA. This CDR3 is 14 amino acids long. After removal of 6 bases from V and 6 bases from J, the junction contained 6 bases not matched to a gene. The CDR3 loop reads CASSRTGLAGEQYF. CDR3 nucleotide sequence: TGTGCCAGCAGTCGGACGGGACTAGCGGGCGAGCAGTACTTC.

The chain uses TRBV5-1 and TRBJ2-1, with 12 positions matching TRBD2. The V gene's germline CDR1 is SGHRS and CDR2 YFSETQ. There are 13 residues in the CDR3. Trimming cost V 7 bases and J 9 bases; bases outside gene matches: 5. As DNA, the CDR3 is TGCGCCAGCCGGACTAGCGGGGAGGGTGAGCAGTTCTTC. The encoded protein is CASRTSGEGEQFF. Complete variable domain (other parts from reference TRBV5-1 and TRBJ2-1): KAGVTQTPRYLIKTRGQQVTLSCSPISGHRSVSWYQQTPGQGLQFLFEYFSETQRNKGNFPGRFSGRQFSNSRSEMNVSTLELGDSALYLCASRTSGEGEQFFGPGTRLTVL.

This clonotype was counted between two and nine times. CDR3 region: CASSRWGGPADTQYF. The CDR3 bases are TGTGCCAGCAGCCGTTGGGGGGGGCCGGCAGATACGCAGTATTTT. V and J are TRBV7-6 and TRBJ2-3, with D possibly matching TRBD2 (7 bases). The CDR3 totals 15 residues. Germline values: CDR1 SGHVS, CDR2 FNYEAQ. The germline V and J ends were trimmed by 5 bases and 4 bases, with 16 bases remaining between them.

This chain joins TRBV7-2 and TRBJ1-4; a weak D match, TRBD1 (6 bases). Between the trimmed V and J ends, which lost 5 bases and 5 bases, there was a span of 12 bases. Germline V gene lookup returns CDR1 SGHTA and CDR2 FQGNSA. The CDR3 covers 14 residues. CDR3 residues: CASSQDRPNEKLFF. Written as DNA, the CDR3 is TGTGCCAGCAGCCAAGACAGGCCAAATGAAAAACTGTTTTTT. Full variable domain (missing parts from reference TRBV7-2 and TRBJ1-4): GAGVSQSPSNKVTEKGKDVELRCDPISGHTALYWYRQSLGQGLEFLIYFQGNSAPDKSGLPSDRFSAERTGGSVSTLTIQRTQQEDSAVYLCASSQDRPNEKLFFGSGTQLSVL.

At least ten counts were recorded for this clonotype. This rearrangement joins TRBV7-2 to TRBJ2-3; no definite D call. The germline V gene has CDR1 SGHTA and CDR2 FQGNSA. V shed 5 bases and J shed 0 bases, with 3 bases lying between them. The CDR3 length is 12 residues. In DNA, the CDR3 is TGTGCCAGCAGCCAGAGCACAGATACGCAGTATTTT. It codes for CASSQSTDTQYF.

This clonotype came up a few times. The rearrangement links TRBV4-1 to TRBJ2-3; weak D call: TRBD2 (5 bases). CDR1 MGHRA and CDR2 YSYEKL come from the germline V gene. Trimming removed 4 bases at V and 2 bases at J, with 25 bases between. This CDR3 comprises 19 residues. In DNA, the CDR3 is TGCGCCAGCAGCCGACATGAGGGATCCCGCCTGAGAAACACAGATACGCAGTATTTT. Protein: CASSRHEGSRLRNTDTQYF.

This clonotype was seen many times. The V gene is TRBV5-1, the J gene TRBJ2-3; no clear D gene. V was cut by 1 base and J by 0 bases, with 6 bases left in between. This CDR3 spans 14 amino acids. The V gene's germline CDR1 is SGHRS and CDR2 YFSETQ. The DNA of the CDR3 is TGCGCCAGCAGCTTGATACCTAGCACAGATACGCAGTATTTT. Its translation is CASSLIPSTDTQYF.

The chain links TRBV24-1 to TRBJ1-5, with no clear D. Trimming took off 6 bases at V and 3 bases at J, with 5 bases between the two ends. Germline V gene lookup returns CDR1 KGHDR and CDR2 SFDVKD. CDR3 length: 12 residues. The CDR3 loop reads CATSSSNQPQHF. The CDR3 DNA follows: TGTGCCACCAGTAGCTCCAATCAGCCCCAGCATTTT.

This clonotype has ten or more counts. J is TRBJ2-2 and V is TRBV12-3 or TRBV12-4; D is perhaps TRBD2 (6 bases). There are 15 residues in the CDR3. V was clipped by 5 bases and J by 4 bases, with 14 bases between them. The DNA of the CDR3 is TGTGCCAGCAGTGGACCCGGGGGAACCACCGGGGAGCTGTTTTTT. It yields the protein CASSGPGGTTGELFF.

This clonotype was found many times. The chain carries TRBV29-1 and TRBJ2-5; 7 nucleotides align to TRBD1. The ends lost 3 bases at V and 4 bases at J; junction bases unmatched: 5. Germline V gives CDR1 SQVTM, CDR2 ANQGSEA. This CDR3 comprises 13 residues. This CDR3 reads CSVERQGGETQYF. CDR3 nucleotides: TGCAGCGTTGAGAGACAGGGTGGAGAGACCCAGTACTTC.

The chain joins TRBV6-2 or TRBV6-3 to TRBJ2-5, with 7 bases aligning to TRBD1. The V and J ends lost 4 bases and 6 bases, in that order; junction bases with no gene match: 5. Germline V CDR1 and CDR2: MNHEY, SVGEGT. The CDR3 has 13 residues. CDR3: CASSLDRLKTQYF. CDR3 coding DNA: TGTGCCAGCAGTTTGGACAGGCTGAAGACCCAGTACTTC.

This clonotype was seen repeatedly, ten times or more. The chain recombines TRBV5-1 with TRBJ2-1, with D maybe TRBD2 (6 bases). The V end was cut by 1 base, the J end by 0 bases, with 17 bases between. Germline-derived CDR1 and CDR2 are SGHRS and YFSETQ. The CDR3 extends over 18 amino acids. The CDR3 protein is CASSLIVVRGASYNEQFF. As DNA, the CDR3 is TGCGCCAGCAGCTTGATAGTGGTGCGGGGAGCCTCCTACAATGAGCAGTTCTTC.

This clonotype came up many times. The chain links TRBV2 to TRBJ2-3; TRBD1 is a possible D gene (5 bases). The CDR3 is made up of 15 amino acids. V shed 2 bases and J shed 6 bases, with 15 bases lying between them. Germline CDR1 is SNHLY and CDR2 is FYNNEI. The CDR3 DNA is TGTGCCAGCAGTGAACAATCCAGGAAGGGGGATACGCAGTATTTT. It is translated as CASSEQSRKGDTQYF.

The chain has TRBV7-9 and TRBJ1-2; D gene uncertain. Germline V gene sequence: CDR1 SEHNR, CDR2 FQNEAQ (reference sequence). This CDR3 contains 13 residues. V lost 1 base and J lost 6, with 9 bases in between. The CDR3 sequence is CASSLGTLDGYTF. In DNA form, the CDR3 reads TGTGCCAGCAGCTTAGGGACTTTGGATGGCTACACCTTC.

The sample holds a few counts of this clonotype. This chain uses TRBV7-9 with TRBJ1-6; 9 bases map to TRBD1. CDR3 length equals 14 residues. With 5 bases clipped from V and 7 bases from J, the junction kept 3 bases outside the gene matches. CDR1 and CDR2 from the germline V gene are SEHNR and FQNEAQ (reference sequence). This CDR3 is CASSHGTGNSPLHF. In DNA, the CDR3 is TGTGCCAGCAGCCATGGGACAGGGAATTCACCCCTCCACTTT.

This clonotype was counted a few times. The CDR3 reads CASSFTNYGYTF. The CDR3 nucleotides read TGTGCCAGCAGTTTCACTAACTATGGCTACACCTTC. The chain uses TRBV12-3 or TRBV12-4 and TRBJ1-2; D not certain. The CDR3 has 12 amino acids. V was shortened by 3 bases and J by 0 bases, with 2 bases between the two germline ends.

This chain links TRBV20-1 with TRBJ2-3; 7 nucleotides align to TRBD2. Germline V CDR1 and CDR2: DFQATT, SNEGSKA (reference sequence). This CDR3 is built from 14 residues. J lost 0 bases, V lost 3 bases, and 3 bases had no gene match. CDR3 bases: TGCAGTGCTAGTCTGGGGGGGAGCACAGATACGCAGTATTTT. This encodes CSASLGGSTDTQYF.

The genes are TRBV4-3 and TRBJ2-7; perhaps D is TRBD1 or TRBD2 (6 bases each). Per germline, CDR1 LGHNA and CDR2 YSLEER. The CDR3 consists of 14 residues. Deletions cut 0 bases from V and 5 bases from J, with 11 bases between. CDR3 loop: CASSQDRGADEQYF. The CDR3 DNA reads TGCGCCAGCAGCCAAGATAGGGGGGCTGACGAGCAGTACTTC.